This passage covers 16 T cell receptor beta chains from one sample sequenced in a study of T cell clones after liver transplantation. Some clones are missing from TCRdb's copy, which holds only in-frame ones; the method was immunoSEQ multiplex PCR. The sample gives 40,000 to 55,000 clones, approximately 86% of which show up once; roughly 2.7% is in the top ten. The sequences come from CD4+ T cells from blood, collected 24 months after liver transplant. The source is a human patient who received a liver transplant. The graft donor may have contributed some T cells.

In its sample, this clone was seen a few times. The chain links TRBV29-1 to TRBJ1-1; D is undetermined. The germline V gene has CDR1 SQVTM and CDR2 ANQGSEA. Trimming removed 0 bases from V and 1 base from J, with 9 bases in between. The CDR3 is 14 residues long. The CDR3 nucleotides are TGCAGCGTTGAAGATCCGTGGAAGAACACTGAAGCTTTCTTT. Amino acids: CSVEDPWKNTEAFF.

The V gene is TRBV5-1, the J gene TRBJ2-3; D may be TRBD1 (5 bases). CDR1 SGHRS and CDR2 YFSETQ come from the germline V gene. The CDR3 has 15 amino acids. V was clipped by 4 bases and J by 0 bases, with 12 bases between them. The CDR3 DNA sequence: TGCGCCAGCAGCGGTTATGGGGCTAGCACAGATACGCAGTATTTT. Its protein product is CASSGYGASTDTQYF.

The chain joins TRBV14 to TRBJ2-1, with D possibly matching TRBD2 (6 bases). Trimming removed 1 base from V and 6 bases from J, with 10 bases in between. The length of the CDR3 is 14 residues. Germline V lookup: CDR1 SGHDN, CDR2 FVKESK. The CDR3 reads CASSQARGFNEQFF. DNA for the CDR3: TGTGCCAGCAGCCAAGCCCGGGGGTTCAATGAGCAGTTCTTC. Together with reference TRBV14 and TRBJ2-1, the CDR3 gives the full variable domain: EAGVTQFPSHSVIEKGQTVTLRCDPISGHDNLYWYRRVMGKEIKFLLHFVKESKQDESGMPNNRFLAERTGGTYSTLKVQPAELEDSGVYFCASSQARGFNEQFFGPGTRLTVL.

This clone was seen only a few times. This chain joins TRBV19 and TRBJ2-7; TRBD2 agrees at 8 bases. The CDR3 sequence is 15 residues long. The trim removed 5 bases at V and 2 bases at J, leaving 8 bases unmatched. CDR1 is LNHDA, CDR2 SQIVND, per germline (reference sequence). Written as DNA, the CDR3 is TGTGCCAGTAGTCTTGGGGTAGCGGGACCCTACGAGCAGTACTTC. It is translated as CASSLGVAGPYEQYF. The full variable domain, rest sourced from reference TRBV19 and TRBJ2-7, is DGGITQSPKYLFRKEGQNVTLSCEQNLNHDAMYWYRQDPGQGLRLIYYSQIVNDFQKGDIAEGYSVSREKKESFPLTVTSAQKNPTAFYLCASSLGVAGPYEQYFGPGTRLTVT.

The V and J genes are TRBV7-2 and TRBJ2-2; 8 bases match TRBD1. Germline CDR1 reads SGHTA; CDR2 reads FQGNSA. The CDR3 is 15 amino acids. V lost 4 bases to trimming and J lost 1 base; unmatched junction nucleotides: 2. DNA for the CDR3: TGTGCCAGCAGCTCTGACAGGGGGAACACCGGGGAGCTGTTTTTT. Translating it yields CASSSDRGNTGELFF. The variable domain in full, completed from reference TRBV7-2 and TRBJ2-2, reads GAGVSQSPSNKVTEKGKDVELRCDPISGHTALYWYRQSLGQGLEFLIYFQGNSAPDKSGLPSDRFSAERTGGSVSTLTIQRTQQEDSAVYLCASSSDRGNTGELFFGEGSRLTVL.

The rearrangement links TRBV4-3 to TRBJ2-3; TRBD2 is a possible D gene (5 bases). V lost 1 base, J lost 3 bases, and 8 bases lay in between. The CDR3 contains 14 residues. The germline V gene encodes CDR1 LGHNA and CDR2 YSLEER. The CDR3 is CASSQGGVTDTQYF. The CDR3 DNA is TGCGCCAGCAGCCAAGGGGGAGTAACAGATACGCAGTATTTT.

This chain connects TRBV18 to TRBJ2-2; the D gene is possibly TRBD2 (6 bases). Trimming took off 0 bases at V and 0 bases at J, with 8 bases between the two ends. Germline values: CDR1 KGHSH, CDR2 LQKENI. The CDR3 has 16 amino acids. In DNA form, the CDR3 reads TGTGCCAGCTCACCACCGGTAGCGGCGAACACCGGGGAGCTGTTTTTT. Its protein is CASSPPVAANTGELFF.

This clone was detected once. The chain employs TRBV23-1 and TRBJ2-4; tentatively, D is TRBD1 (6 bases). TRBV23-1 is reported as an ORF; its role is uncertain. V lost 3 bases, J lost 5 bases, and 20 bases lay in between. The CDR3 runs to 17 residues. The DNA of the CDR3 is TGCGCCAGCAGTCACCCCAATAATAGACAGGACCAAAACATTCAGTACTTC. It yields the protein CASSHPNNRQDQNIQYF.

The chain employs TRBV7-8 and TRBJ2-7, with D perhaps TRBD2 (5 bases). Germline-derived CDR1 and CDR2 are SGHVS and FQNEAQ. The CDR3 is 15 residues long. V lost 6 bases, J lost 0 bases, and 15 bases lay in between. The DNA for the CDR3 is TGTGCCAGCAGTTCTCAAGCGGTGAACTCCTACGAGCAGTACTTC. Protein: CASSSQAVNSYEQYF. The whole variable domain, remainder taken from reference TRBV7-8 and TRBJ2-7, is GAGVSQSPRYKVAKRGQDVALRCDPISGHVSLFWYQQALGQGPEFLTYFQNEAQLDKSGLPSDRFFAERPEGSVSTLKIQRTQQEDSAVYLCASSSQAVNSYEQYFGPGTRLTVT.

The chain links TRBV28 to TRBJ2-7; a possible D gene is TRBD2 (6 bases). The V end was cut by 3 bases, the J end by 1 base, with 7 bases between. CDR1 and CDR2 from the germline V gene are MDHEN and SYDVKM. This CDR3 region has 13 residues. The CDR3 bases are TGTGCCAGCAGTTTCGGGGGATCCTACGAGCAGTACTTC. Translated: CASSFGGSYEQYF.

The chain uses TRBV2 and TRBJ2-3; no reliable D call. Germline V lookup: CDR1 SNHLY, CDR2 FYNNEI. V was cut by 9 bases and J by 0 bases, with 13 bases left in between. The CDR3 extends over 14 amino acids. CDR3 loop: CARALTASTDTQYF. DNA for the CDR3: TGTGCCAGGGCCCTGACGGCCAGCACAGATACGCAGTATTTT.

In this sample, this clone turned up once. This chain's CDR3 is CASSQHQGGEQFF. The CDR3 DNA follows: TGTGCCAGCAGCCAACACCAGGGAGGTGAGCAGTTCTTC. V gene TRBV14 combines with J gene TRBJ2-1; perhaps TRBD2 as D (6 bases). The CDR3 has 13 amino acids. The V and J ends lost 2 bases and 9 bases respectively, with 11 bases between them. From germline, CDR1 is SGHDN and CDR2 FVKESK.

V gene TRBV9 combines with J gene TRBJ2-1; 7 bases are shared with TRBD2. This CDR3 comprises 17 residues. V shed 2 bases and J 2 bases; nucleotides not matched to a gene: 10. CDR1 SGDLS and CDR2 YYNGEE come from the germline V gene. For the CDR3, the DNA is TGTGCCAGCAGCGTCATTAGCGGGCCTTCTACCTACAATGAGCAGTTCTTC. Its translation: CASSVISGPSTYNEQFF.

This clone occurred a few times. This rearrangement joins TRBV29-1 to TRBJ1-5, with 7 bases identical to TRBD1. V was pared by 2 bases and J by 11 bases, with 12 bases of the junction left unmatched. Germline V lookup: CDR1 SQVTM, CDR2 ANQGSEA. This CDR3 comprises 14 residues. CDR3 amino acids: CSVEIGGGDKAQHF. For the CDR3, the DNA is TGCAGCGTTGAAATAGGAGGGGGCGATAAGGCCCAGCATTTT.

The genes are TRBV28 and TRBJ1-4, with a tentative D call TRBD1 (5 bases). The CDR3 is 13 residues long. The V and J ends lost 6 bases and 10 bases respectively, with 15 bases between them. CDR1 and CDR2 (germline): MDHEN, SYDVKM. The CDR3 nucleotides read TGTGCCAGCAGGGTAGGAGGAGGGGTAAAACTGTTTTTT. Translating gives CASRVGGGVKLFF. Variable domain in full (rest from reference TRBV28 and TRBJ1-4): DVKVTQSSRYLVKRTGEKVFLECVQDMDHENMFWYRQDPGLGLRLIYFSYDVKMKEKGDIPEGYSVSREKKERFSLILESASTNQTSMYLCASRVGGGVKLFFGSGTQLSVL.

V gene TRBV2 combines with J gene TRBJ1-1; D is perhaps TRBD1 (5 bases). In germline, CDR1 is SNHLY, CDR2 FYNNEI. The CDR3 has 13 residues. V was pared by 8 bases and J by 0 bases, with 10 bases between. CDR3 loop: CASGGFVNTEAFF. CDR3 coding DNA: TGTGCCAGCGGGGGGTTTGTGAACACTGAAGCTTTCTTT. Full variable domain (rest looked up from reference TRBV2 and TRBJ1-1): EPEVTQTPSHQVTQMGQEVILRCVPISNHLYFYWYRQILGQKVEFLVSFYNNEISEKSEIFDDQFSVERPDGSNFTLKIRSTKLEDSAMYFCASGGFVNTEAFFGQGTRLTVV.